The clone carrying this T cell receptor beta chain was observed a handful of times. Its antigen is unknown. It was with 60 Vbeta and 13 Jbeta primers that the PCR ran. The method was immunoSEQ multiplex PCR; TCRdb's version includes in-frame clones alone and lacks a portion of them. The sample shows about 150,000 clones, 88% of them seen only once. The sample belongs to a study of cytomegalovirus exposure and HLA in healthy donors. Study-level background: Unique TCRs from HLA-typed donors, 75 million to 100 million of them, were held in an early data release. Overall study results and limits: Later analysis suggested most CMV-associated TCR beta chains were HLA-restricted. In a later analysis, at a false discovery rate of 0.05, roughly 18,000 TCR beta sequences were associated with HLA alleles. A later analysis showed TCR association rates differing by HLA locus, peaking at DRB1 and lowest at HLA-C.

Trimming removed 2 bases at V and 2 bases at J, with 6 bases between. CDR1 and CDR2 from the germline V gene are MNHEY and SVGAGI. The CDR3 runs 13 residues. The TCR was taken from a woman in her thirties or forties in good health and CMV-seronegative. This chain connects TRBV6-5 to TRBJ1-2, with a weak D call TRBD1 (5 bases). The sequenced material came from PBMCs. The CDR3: CASSYNRNYGYTF. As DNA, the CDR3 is TGTGCCAGCAGTTACAACAGGAACTATGGCTACACCTTC.